The present entry profiles one TCR beta chain with its context. Individuals drawn from 24 US areas were roughly 18 to 100 years old. Cohort placement rested on clinical history that participants reported themselves. The data were obtained in a study of blood T cell repertoires in COVID-19. Study details: Whether acute or convalescent, the COVID-19 samples came from the United States, Italy and Spain. PBMCs, B-cell-depleted T cells, or T cells provided the cDNA or gDNA that made up the material.

Germline loops: CDR1 LNHDA, CDR2 SQIVND (reference sequence). This CDR3 spans 14 amino acids. The trim removed 3 bases at V and 6 bases at J, leaving 7 bases unmatched. Profiled with immunoSEQ multiplex PCR; TCRdb holds only in-frame clones, not every one. The table lists approximately 150,000 clones, approximately 80% of them singletons, with roughly 5% in the top ten. The sequencing input was PBMCs or T cells enriched from blood (not recorded which). The source is a man aged 70-80 years who had been exposed to COVID-19. The chain links TRBV19 to TRBJ2-7; TRBD2 matches 8 bases. In DNA form, the CDR3 reads TGTGCCAGTAGTATGGGCCAGGGACTAGGCGAGCAGTACTTC. The encoded protein is CASSMGQGLGEQYF.